These 25 T cell receptor beta chains originate from one sample sequenced in a study of T cells in Graves' hyperthyroidism and ophthalmopathy. Regions amplified from RNA transcripts were the TCR beta CDR3 regions. During a first-round RT-PCR of the TCR CDR3, the HTBI primer set was used. TCRdb fed the multiplex PCR reads into MiXCR, producing one record per CDR3 protein. The table lists some 350,000 distinct CDR3 sequences, 19% of them singletons, with about 3.5% in the top ten. Sequenced material: blood. The receptor source for this set is a woman aged 18 to 35 with Graves' hyperthyroidism.

This clonotype was observed at least ten times. J is TRBJ2-7 and V is TRBV2; a possible D gene is TRBD1 (6 bases). Trimming stripped 9 bases from V and 1 base from J, with 13 bases between. Germline V gene lookup returns CDR1 SNHLY and CDR2 FYNNEI. This CDR3 contains 13 residues. The DNA of the CDR3 is TGTGCCAGACAGGGTAGGAGTTCCTACGAGCAGTACTTC. This gives the protein CARQGRSSYEQYF.

The table lists this clonotype with many counts. The chain employs TRBV6-5 and TRBJ2-4; tentative D call: TRBD2 (7 bases). Germline loops: CDR1 MNHEY, CDR2 SVGAGI. The V and J ends lost 3 bases and 6 bases respectively, with 18 bases between them. This CDR3 has 16 amino acids. The CDR3 DNA sequence: TGTGCCAGCAGTTATTGGGGGGGGGGCCGCGGAAACATTCAGTACTTC. Protein sequence: CASSYWGGGRGNIQYF.

This clonotype appeared many times. V gene TRBV7-8 combines with J gene TRBJ2-7; D call uncertain. The V gene lost 5 bases and the J gene lost 4 bases, with 18 bases spanning the gap. Germline V CDR1 and CDR2: SGHVS, FQNEAQ. The CDR3 has 15 residues. The CDR3 is CASSGRTDLGYEQYF. Here the CDR3 DNA reads TGTGCCAGCAGCGGAAGGACGGACCTAGGGTACGAGCAGTACTTC.

In this sample, this clonotype turned up many times. The gene calls are TRBV12-3 or TRBV12-4 and TRBJ2-3; unclear D gene. This CDR3 region has 11 residues. Trimming pared 4 bases from V and 8 bases from J, leaving 7 bases between. CDR3 in amino acids: CASSSRGTQYF. For the CDR3, the DNA is TGTGCCAGCAGTTCCAGAGGTACGCAGTATTTT.

This clonotype was observed at least ten times. The V call is TRBV2, the J call TRBJ2-7, with TRBD1 identical over 9 bases. With V trimmed by 11 bases and J by 3 bases, 17 bases remained unmatched. Germline loops: CDR1 SNHLY, CDR2 FYNNEI. This CDR3 is 16 amino acids long. This chain's CDR3 is CALTPGKRGQGYEQYF. In nucleotides, the CDR3 is TGTGCCCTCACCCCTGGAAAGCGGGGACAGGGCTACGAGCAGTACTTC.

This clonotype showed up many times. The chain uses TRBV30 and TRBJ1-5; 7 nucleotides align to TRBD1. Germline V gives CDR1 GTSNPN, CDR2 SVGIG (reference sequence). V trimming: 5 bases; J trimming: 5 bases; junction bases outside the gene matches: 6. CDR3 length equals 13 residues. The CDR3: CAWARDSDQPQHF. The CDR3 DNA sequence: TGTGCCTGGGCCCGGGACAGCGATCAGCCCCAGCATTTT.

This clonotype was observed a few times. At one end, the junction sequence differs from germline, possibly due to a read error. This sequence joins TRBV20-1 and TRBJ2-5; 8 bases are a match to TRBD2. The V gene's germline CDR1 is DFQATT and CDR2 SNEGSKA (reference sequence). The CDR3 runs to 16 residues. The DNA of the CDR3 is TGCAGTGCCAGAGAATGGCGGGAGGCCGTCCAAGAGACCCAGTACTTC. As protein: CSAREWREAVQETQYF.

Ten or more counts support this clonotype. CDR3 in amino acids: CAWTAGRGRYTGELFF. CDR3 coding DNA: TGTGCCTGGACGGCTGGGCGGGGGCGGTACACCGGGGAGCTGTTTTTT. V is TRBV30 and J is TRBJ2-2, with D tentatively TRBD2 (7 bases). The germline V gene encodes CDR1 GTSNPN and CDR2 SVGIG (reference sequence). This CDR3 region has 16 residues. V was clipped by 4 bases and J by 3 bases, with 18 bases between them.

There are many counts of this clonotype. This rearrangement joins TRBV29-1 to TRBJ1-1, with a weak D call TRBD1 (6 bases). The germline V and J ends were trimmed by 3 bases and 4 bases, with 24 bases remaining between them. The CDR3 spans 17 residues. In germline, CDR1 is SQVTM, CDR2 ANQGSEA. The CDR3 nucleotides read TGCAGCGTTGAGATAACGGGGGCGCGATTAATCGGCACTGAAGCTTTCTTT. Translating gives CSVEITGARLIGTEAFF. Full variable domain (remainder filled in from reference TRBV29-1 and TRBJ1-1): SAVISQKPSRDICQRGTSLTIQCQVDSQVTMMFWYRQQPGQSLTLIATANQGSEATYESGFVIDKFPISRPNLTFSTLTVSNMSPEDSSIYLCSVEITGARLIGTEAFFGQGTRLTVV.

This clonotype was detected many times. The genes are TRBV5-1 and TRBJ1-1; possible D gene TRBD1, 5 bases. Trimming left V 0 bases short and J 1 base short, with 7 bases between. The CDR3 covers 14 residues. CDR1 and CDR2 from the germline V gene are SGHRS and YFSETQ. The chain's CDR3 is CASSLATANTEAFF. CDR3 bases: TGCGCCAGCAGCTTGGCGACAGCGAACACTGAAGCTTTCTTT.

The rearrangement uses TRBV11-1 and TRBJ2-5, with 11 bases identical to TRBD2. Germline V lookup: CDR1 SGHAT, CDR2 FQDESV (reference sequence). The CDR3 sequence is 18 residues long. V lost 5 bases and J lost 0; bases outside the gene matches: 11. The CDR3 sequence: CASSPRPISGGDQETQYF. In DNA, the CDR3 is TGTGCCAGCAGCCCGCGACCAATTAGCGGGGGGGACCAAGAGACCCAGTACTTC.

This clonotype appeared many times. V usage is TRBV12-3 or TRBV12-4 and J usage is TRBJ1-6; 10 positions agree with TRBD1. V lost 6 bases, J lost 10 bases, and 12 bases stayed unmatched. CDR3 length: 16 amino acids. CDR3 sequence (DNA): TGTGCCAGCAGCTTAAGAGGGACAGGGGCGGGATCACCCCTCCACTTT. Residues: CASSLRGTGAGSPLHF.

The sample holds many counts of this clonotype. The V gene is TRBV6-1, the J gene TRBJ1-2, with D perhaps TRBD1 (5 bases). Germline loops: CDR1 MNHNS, CDR2 SASEGT. CDR3 length equals 15 residues. V was clipped by 5 bases and J by 2 bases, with 15 bases between them. DNA for the CDR3: TGTGCCAGCAGTCTCGGAGGGGTTGGCAACTATGGCTACACCTTC. The encoded protein is CASSLGGVGNYGYTF.

This clonotype has a count of ten or more. The chain links TRBV12-3 or TRBV12-4 to TRBJ1-5; D may be TRBD1 (5 bases). Trimming cost V 11 bases and J 1 base, with 15 bases left between them. The length of the CDR3 is 14 residues. The CDR3 DNA follows: TGTGCCTCCAACTTCAAGGGGAGCAATCAGCCCCAGCATTTT. This gives the protein CASNFKGSNQPQHF.

The V call is TRBV27, the J call TRBJ1-1; no clear D gene. V was shortened by 4 bases and J by 14 bases, with 20 bases between the two germline ends. Germline V gives CDR1 MNHEY, CDR2 SMNVEV (reference sequence). CDR3 length: 13 amino acids. The CDR3 loop is CASSYGGSTGIFF. DNA for the CDR3: TGTGCCAGCAGTTATGGAGGGAGTACGGGCATCTTCTTT.

There are many counts of this clonotype. The genes are TRBV27 and TRBJ2-5, with TRBD2 as a possible D gene (5 bases). V gave up 6 bases and J gave up 1 base, with 12 bases separating them. This CDR3 spans 14 amino acids. Germline lookup yields CDR1 MNHEY and CDR2 SMNVEV (reference sequence). The CDR3 loop is CASRREGRQETQYF. The CDR3 bases are TGTGCCAGCAGACGGGAAGGACGCCAAGAGACCCAGTACTTC.

This clonotype was counted many times. CDR3 coding DNA: TGTGCCAGCAGTGGCCACGACAGGATTGTGAGGCAGCCCCAGCATTTT. Protein sequence: CASSGHDRIVRQPQHF. V usage is TRBV6-1 and J usage is TRBJ1-5; D perhaps matches TRBD1 (6 bases). CDR1 is MNHNS, CDR2 SASEGT, per germline. The CDR3 covers 16 residues. The V end lost 4 bases, the J end lost 7 bases, and 20 bases lay between the germline ends.

This clonotype was observed at least ten times. Lacking the conserved final phenylalanine or tryptophan, this CDR3 likely reflects a read error. Because the CDR3's place on the DNA is in doubt, the DNA is left out and the CDR3 is given as listed by TCRdb. The chain employs TRBV12-3 or TRBV12-4 and TRBJ1-1. The CDR3 is 12 amino acids long, termini counted. CDR3 residues: CASSPQLRAPDL.

As regards this clonotype: A much larger clone differs by one base, so this may be a read error. The chain recombines TRBV11-2 with TRBJ2-2, with 9 positions matching TRBD1. This CDR3 has 16 residues. Trimming removed 5 bases from V and 6 bases from J; junction bases left unmatched: 10. Germline V gene lookup returns CDR1 SGHAT and CDR2 FQNNGV. The CDR3 sequence: CASSQLRQGGAGELFF. CDR3 in DNA: TGTGCCAGCAGCCAACTCCGACAGGGGGGCGCCGGGGAGCTGTTTTTT.

The genes are TRBV6-1 and TRBJ1-2; D not certain. This CDR3 spans 13 amino acids. Germline CDR1 reads MNHNS; CDR2 reads SASEGT. V lost 6 bases and J lost 3, with 11 bases in between. The CDR3 sequence is CASRVYSDYGYTF. The CDR3 coding sequence is TGTGCCAGCAGAGTATATTCCGACTATGGCTACACCTTC.

This clonotype has at least ten counts. The chain combines TRBV5-1 with TRBJ2-5; D might be TRBD1 (5 bases). From germline, CDR1 is SGHRS and CDR2 YFSETQ. Between the trimmed V and J ends, which lost 0 bases and 3 bases, there was a span of 12 bases. This CDR3 region has 15 residues. This chain's CDR3 is CASSLALQEEETQYF. The CDR3 DNA sequence: TGCGCCAGCAGCTTGGCCTTACAGGAAGAAGAGACCCAGTACTTC.

At least ten counts were recorded for this clonotype. The chain carries TRBV11-3 and TRBJ2-5; TRBD2 is a possible D gene (6 bases). The CDR3 has 14 amino acids. Germline CDR1 SGHNT, CDR2 YENEEA. V lost 5 bases and J lost 5, with 15 bases in between. CDR3 loop: CASSDPGLGETQYF. The DNA of the CDR3 is TGTGCCAGCAGCGACCCGGGACTGGGGGAGACCCAGTACTTC.

This clonotype came up many times. The genes are TRBV12-3 or TRBV12-4 and TRBJ2-7; a weak D match, TRBD1 (6 bases). The V and J ends lost 5 bases and 3 bases respectively, with 11 bases between them. The CDR3 has 13 amino acids. CDR3 residues: CASSPTQGYEQYF. In DNA, the CDR3 is TGTGCCAGCAGTCCCACACAGGGCTACGAGCAGTACTTC.

This clonotype has at least ten counts. The gene calls are TRBV7-8 and TRBJ2-5, with a possible D match to TRBD2 (6 bases). V lost 2 bases and J 4 bases, leaving 11 bases between the germline ends. The germline CDR1 and CDR2 sequences are SGHVS and FQNEAQ. The CDR3 extends over 14 amino acids. CDR3 nucleotides: TGTGCCAGCAGCTTATGGCGGGACCGAGAGACCCAGTACTTC. Translation gives CASSLWRDRETQYF. Filled out from reference TRBV7-8 and TRBJ2-5, the complete variable domain reads GAGVSQSPRYKVAKRGQDVALRCDPISGHVSLFWYQQALGQGPEFLTYFQNEAQLDKSGLPSDRFFAERPEGSVSTLKIQRTQQEDSAVYLCASSLWRDRETQYFGPGTRLLVL.

The table lists this clonotype with a few counts. The chain joins TRBV12-3 or TRBV12-4 to TRBJ1-1, with 7 bases matching TRBD1. CDR3 size: 13 residues. The V segment lost 5 bases and the J segment 6 bases; nucleotides outside the gene matches: 6. CDR3 sequence reads: CASSIQGRAEAFF. Written as DNA, the CDR3 is TGTGCCAGCAGTATACAGGGGAGGGCTGAAGCTTTCTTT.